The 13 T cell receptor beta chains below come from one sample, sequenced in a study of blood T cells in healthy people across ages. Combining a sample-barcoded 5' primer with a J-beta primer mix, a second PCR ran for about 6 to 12 cycles. TCRdb re-called the 5' RACE reads with MiXCR, one entry per CDR3 protein. The data hold 1.5 million to 2 million distinct CDR3 sequences, with roughly two fifths observed a single time. Sequenced sample: blood. The source of these receptors is a human donor in good health.

This chain links TRBV12-5 with TRBJ2-7, with a weak D call TRBD2 (6 bases). This CDR3 contains 14 residues. CDR1 LGHNT and CDR2 FRNRAP come from the germline V gene. Trimming removed 7 bases at V and 3 bases at J, with 16 bases between. The CDR3, as DNA: TGTGCTAGTGAACCGGGACTGCTAAACTACGAGCAGTACTTC. Translation: CASEPGLLNYEQYF.

The CDR3 spells CASSLGADFSYNEQFF. The CDR3 nucleotides are TGCGCCAGCAGCTTGGGGGCGGACTTCTCCTACAATGAGCAGTTCTTC. The chain combines TRBV5-1 with TRBJ2-1; D possibly corresponds to TRBD2 (5 bases). CDR3 length: 16 amino acids. The V and J ends lost 0 bases and 0 bases respectively, with 10 bases between them. CDR1 is SGHRS, CDR2 YFSETQ, per germline.

This clonotype was found a few times. The J gene is TRBJ2-1, the V gene TRBV27; 8 nucleotides align to TRBD2. Germline V CDR1 and CDR2: MNHEY, SMNVEV (reference sequence). Unmatched junction bases numbered 7, after V lost 5 bases and J lost 4 bases. The CDR3 contains 15 residues. The CDR3 DNA is TGTGCCAGCAGTCCCACGCGGGGGGAATACAATGAGCAGTTCTTC. Protein sequence: CASSPTRGEYNEQFF.

This chain links TRBV7-2 with TRBJ2-1; the D gene is possibly TRBD1 (7 bases). V was cut by 5 bases and J by 4 bases, with 18 bases left in between. The CDR3 totals 16 residues. Looked up from germline, CDR1 is SGHTA and CDR2 is FQGNSA. The CDR3 spells CASSLPRDSQYNEQFF. The CDR3 DNA sequence: TGTGCCAGCAGCCTGCCGCGGGACAGTCAATACAATGAGCAGTTCTTC.

The J gene is TRBJ2-5, the V gene TRBV3-1; D remains ambiguous. There are 15 residues in the CDR3. V lost 4 bases and J 4 bases, leaving 16 bases between the germline ends. The germline V gene encodes CDR1 LGHDT and CDR2 YNNKEL (reference sequence). The CDR3 DNA reads TGTGCCAGCAGCCGGCAACCCCTCCCGGGAGAGACCCAGTACTTC. Its protein is CASSRQPLPGETQYF.

This rearrangement joins TRBV4-3 to TRBJ1-5; unclear D gene. Germline V lookup: CDR1 LGHNA, CDR2 YSLEER. V was trimmed by 1 base and J by 4 bases, leaving 14 bases between them. This CDR3 has 16 amino acids. The DNA for the CDR3 is TGCGCCAGCAGCCAAGTTCATATAGACCTTAATCAGCCCCAGCATTTT. This translates into CASSQVHIDLNQPQHF.

This chain links TRBV5-6 with TRBJ2-4, with 12 bases matching TRBD1. The end of the DNA is better explained by TRBJ2-7, so the J call may be wrong. The V gene's germline CDR1 is SGHDT and CDR2 YYEEEE. There are 16 residues in the CDR3. The CDR3 region is CASSHLPGQGAGEQYF. The DNA of the CDR3 is TGTGCCAGCAGCCATTTACCGGGACAGGGGGCGGGCGAGCAGTACTTC.

This clonotype was detected only a few times. The V call is TRBV12-3 or TRBV12-4, the J call TRBJ2-7, with D uncertain. The CDR3 has 13 residues. The V gene lost 1 base and the J gene lost 2 bases, with 6 bases spanning the gap. CDR3 in amino acids: CASSLVETYEQYF. The CDR3 DNA follows: TGTGCCAGCAGTTTAGTCGAAACCTACGAGCAGTACTTC.

This clonotype was detected only a few times. The gene calls are TRBV4-3 and TRBJ2-7, with D perhaps TRBD1 (5 bases). Trimming shortened V by 1 base and J by 2 bases, and 12 bases separated the two germline ends. CDR1 and CDR2 from the germline V gene are LGHNA and YSLEER. CDR3 size: 15 residues. CDR3: CASSQGPGPTYEQYF. The CDR3 bases are TGCGCCAGCAGCCAAGGTCCAGGGCCAACCTACGAGCAGTACTTC.

As DNA, the CDR3 is TGTGCCAGCAGCACAGACCTACCCATTGCAGATACGCAGTATTTT. This encodes CASSTDLPIADTQYF. The gene calls are TRBV7-8 and TRBJ2-3, with D unresolved. Germline lookup yields CDR1 SGHVS and CDR2 FQNEAQ. The CDR3 sequence is 15 residues long. V lost 5 bases, J lost 4 bases, and 16 bases lay in between.

This clonotype has a handful of counts. This chain links TRBV7-9 with TRBJ2-3; maybe TRBD1 (7 bases). This CDR3 comprises 15 residues. Germline CDR1 and CDR2: SEHNR and FQNEAQ (reference sequence). The germline V and J ends were trimmed by 7 bases and 2 bases, with 16 bases remaining between them. The CDR3 nucleotides are TGTGCCAGCAACTGGCGGGACAGTTACACAGATACGCAGTATTTT. Amino acid sequence: CASNWRDSYTDTQYF.

This clonotype came up a few times. Here the CDR3 DNA reads TGCGCCAGCAGCCAAGATAACAGGGTAGGGGACGAGCAGTACTTC. This encodes CASSQDNRVGDEQYF. The chain is built from TRBV4-3 and TRBJ2-7, with D possibly TRBD1 on 6 matching bases. Germline CDR1 is LGHNA and CDR2 is YSLEER. This CDR3 comprises 15 residues. V gave up 0 bases and J gave up 5 bases, with 14 bases separating them.

This chain uses TRBV20-1 with TRBJ2-6, with a weak D call TRBD1 (5 bases). This CDR3 has 14 residues. Germline V lookup: CDR1 DFQATT, CDR2 SNEGSKA (reference sequence). The germline V and J ends were trimmed by 0 bases and 2 bases, with 5 bases remaining between them. The CDR3 DNA is TGCAGTGCTAGAGAAGGGGCTGGGGCCAACGTCCTGACTTTC. Its translation: CSAREGAGANVLTF.